This TCR beta chain is from a study of T cells and Merkel cell carcinoma outcomes. TCRdb keeps only in-frame clones here, not all; method: immunoSEQ multiplex PCR. Counted here are 8,500 to 10,000 clones, around 80% occurring once; the ten biggest clones make up about 2.4%. Trimming removed 0 bases from V and 3 bases from J, with 22 bases in between. The CDR3 consists of 18 residues. Looked up from germline, CDR1 is SGDLS and CDR2 is YYNGEE. The chain uses TRBV9 and TRBJ2-7; TRBD1 is a possible D gene (5 bases). The origin of this receptor is a human donor with Merkel cell carcinoma. Material: tumor tissue from Merkel cell carcinoma. The CDR3, as DNA: TGTGCCAGCAGCGTAGCTGGGGCTACCTGTTGGGTGCGCTACGAGCAGTACTTC. Protein sequence: CASSVAGATCWVRYEQYF.